This record covers a single T cell receptor (beta chain). This clone's antigen is unknown. Base qualities are not provided; no much larger clone lies one nucleotide away. The data stem from a study (dated by TCRdb to between 2015 and 2016). Regarding the study in general: The study examined whether tumor-infiltrating Tregs in breast cancer are drawn from blood Tregs or arise in situ by conversion from other CD4+ T cell subsets. Results the study describes overall, beyond this receptor: The validation in the larger cohort was limited to a single TCR beta V-J rearrangement instead of whole repertoires. In terms of TCR gene usage, tumor memory CD4+ T cells clustered together with blood and lymph node memory CD4+ cells, as well as with lymph node naive CD4+ cells. The greatest overlap of tumor-infiltrating Treg TCR alpha and beta sequences was observed with tumor naive CD4+ T cells, followed by blood naive CD4+ T cells.

The germline V gene encodes CDR1 KGHSH and CDR2 LQKENI. The CDR3 runs 13 amino acids, cysteine and phenylalanine included. CDR3 DNA is the only sequence kept; it has 39 bases, read in frame from the first base. The junction shows trimming of 0 bases on V and 7 bases on J, plus 7 bases between the germline ends. Naive CD4+ T cells were purified with the Miltenyi Naive CD4+ T Cell Isolation kit, with Tregs depleted using CD25 microbeads. Tregs, naive and memory CD4+ T cells from tumor, blood and ipsilateral draining lymph nodes of 4 or 5 breast cancer patients underwent full-length TCR alpha and beta sequencing. Tumor tissue and lymph nodes from ipsilateral axillary dissection were perfused with PBS, minced and digested with collagenase I and hyaluronidase. Sorted cell populations were confirmed by FACS to exceed 90% purity. Amplification of full-length TCR variable regions was done by 5' RACE PCR using constant-region reverse primers, and this step was followed by semi-nested PCR with Nested Universal Primer A. Using the ReliaPrep RNA Cell Miniprep System, total RNA was extracted, and the SMARTer RACE 5'/3' Kit was then used to reverse transcribe the RNA into 5'RACE-ready cDNA. Multiplex adaptors were used to barcode full-length TCR alpha and beta libraries, and the barcoded libraries were sequenced on an Illumina MiSeq. The study's processing was this. For each of nine subset-tissue groups, sequencing data from the five patients were pooled, and the groups were then compared using unsupervised clustering of TCR gene usage. The Morisita-Horn index was used to calculate repertoire similarity, with shared sequences weighted by how much each contributed to each repertoire. The raw public data were reprocessed by TCRdb itself: fastp quality trimming at Q25, MiXCR clonotype calling, in-frame beta chains only. For every CDR3 protein sequence, its rows merge into one entry that carries the most common genes and DNA. What appears here as the V and J calls and clone size reflects TCRdb's work, not the paper's. The sample includes 53,000 or so distinct CDR3 sequences, with approximately 23% observed a single time. Around 3% of the sample belongs to the ten largest clones.

The chain is made from TRBV18 and TRBJ2-1, with a tentative D gene TRBD2 over 6 matching bases. The sequence was obtained from a female donor with breast cancer. The sample was tumor-infiltrating naive CD4+ T cells sorted from the breast tumor. Taken with the paper, the label for cell subset or site translates to: naive CD4+ T cells, CD4+CD45RA+CD25-. The CDR3 amino acid sequence is: CASSPPAGNEQFF. The bases read TGTGCCAGCTCACCACCGGCGGGAAATGAGCAGTTCTTC. Reference TRBV18 and TRBJ2-1 genes cover what lies past the CDR3, so the full variable domain is NAGVMQNPRHLVRRRGQEARLRCSPMKGHSHVYWYRQLPEEGLKFMVYLQKENIIDESGMPKERFSAEFPKEGPSILRIQQVVRGDSAAYFCASSPPAGNEQFFGPGTRLTVL.